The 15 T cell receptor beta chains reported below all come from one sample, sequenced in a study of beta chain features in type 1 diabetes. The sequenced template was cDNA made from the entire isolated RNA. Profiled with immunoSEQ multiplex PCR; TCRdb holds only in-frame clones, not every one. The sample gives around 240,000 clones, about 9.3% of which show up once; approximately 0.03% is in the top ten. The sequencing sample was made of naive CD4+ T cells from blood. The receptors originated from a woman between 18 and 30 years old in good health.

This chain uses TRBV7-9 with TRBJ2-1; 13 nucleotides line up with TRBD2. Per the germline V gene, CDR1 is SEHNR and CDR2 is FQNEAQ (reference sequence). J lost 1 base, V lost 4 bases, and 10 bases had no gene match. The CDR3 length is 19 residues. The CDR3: CASSSTSGGDLASYNEQFF. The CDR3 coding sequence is TGTGCCAGCAGCTCCACTAGCGGGGGGGATCTTGCTTCCTACAATGAGCAGTTCTTC.

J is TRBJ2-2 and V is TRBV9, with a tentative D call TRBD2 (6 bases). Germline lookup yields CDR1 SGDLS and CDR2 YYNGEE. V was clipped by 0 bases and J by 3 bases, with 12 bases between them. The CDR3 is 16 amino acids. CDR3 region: CASSVGSSGDTGELFF. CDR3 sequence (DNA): TGTGCCAGCAGCGTAGGAAGTAGCGGAGACACCGGGGAGCTGTTTTTT.

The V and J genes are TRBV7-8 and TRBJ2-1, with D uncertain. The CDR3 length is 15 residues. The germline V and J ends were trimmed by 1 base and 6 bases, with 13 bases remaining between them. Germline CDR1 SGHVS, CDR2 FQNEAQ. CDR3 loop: CASSLVLRRSNEQFF. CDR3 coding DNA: TGTGCCAGCAGCTTAGTGCTTCGTAGAAGCAATGAGCAGTTCTTC.

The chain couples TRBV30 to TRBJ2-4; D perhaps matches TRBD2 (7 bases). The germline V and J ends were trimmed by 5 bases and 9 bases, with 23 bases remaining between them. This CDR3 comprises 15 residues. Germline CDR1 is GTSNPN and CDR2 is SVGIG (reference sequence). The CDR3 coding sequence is TGTGCCTGGTCGGGGGGCAGGGAAGGGGTGGGCATTCAGTACTTC. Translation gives CAWSGGREGVGIQYF.

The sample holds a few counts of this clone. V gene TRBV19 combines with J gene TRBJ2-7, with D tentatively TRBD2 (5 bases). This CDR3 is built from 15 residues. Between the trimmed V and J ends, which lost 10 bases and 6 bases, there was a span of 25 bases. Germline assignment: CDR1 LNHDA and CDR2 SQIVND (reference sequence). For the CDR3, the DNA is TGTGCCACCACTCCTCCGAGAGGGAGAGTCACCGAGCAGTACTTC. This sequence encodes CATTPPRGRVTEQYF.

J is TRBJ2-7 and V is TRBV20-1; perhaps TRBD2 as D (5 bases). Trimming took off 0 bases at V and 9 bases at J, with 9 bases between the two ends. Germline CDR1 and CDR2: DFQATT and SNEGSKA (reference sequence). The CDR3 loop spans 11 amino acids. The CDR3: CSARDVAGQYF. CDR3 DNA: TGCAGTGCTAGAGATGTGGCGGGGCAGTACTTC.

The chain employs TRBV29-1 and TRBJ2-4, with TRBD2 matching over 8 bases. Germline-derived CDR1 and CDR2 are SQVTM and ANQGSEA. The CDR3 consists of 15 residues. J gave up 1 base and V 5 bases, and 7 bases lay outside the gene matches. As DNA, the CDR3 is TGCAGCGTTCAGACTAGCGCATTCGCCAAAAACATTCAGTACTTC. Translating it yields CSVQTSAFAKNIQYF.

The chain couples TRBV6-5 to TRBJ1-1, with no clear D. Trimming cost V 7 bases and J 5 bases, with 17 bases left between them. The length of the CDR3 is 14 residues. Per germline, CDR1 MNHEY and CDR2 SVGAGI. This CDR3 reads CASTPNRGGTEAFF. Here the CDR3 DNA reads TGTGCCAGCACCCCTAACCGGGGAGGGACTGAAGCTTTCTTT.

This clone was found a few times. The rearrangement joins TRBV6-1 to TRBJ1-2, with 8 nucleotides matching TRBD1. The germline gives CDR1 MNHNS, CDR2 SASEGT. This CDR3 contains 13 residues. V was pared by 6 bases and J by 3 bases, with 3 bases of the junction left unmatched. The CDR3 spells CASSETGDYGYTF. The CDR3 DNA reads TGTGCCAGCAGCGAGACAGGGGACTATGGCTACACCTTC.

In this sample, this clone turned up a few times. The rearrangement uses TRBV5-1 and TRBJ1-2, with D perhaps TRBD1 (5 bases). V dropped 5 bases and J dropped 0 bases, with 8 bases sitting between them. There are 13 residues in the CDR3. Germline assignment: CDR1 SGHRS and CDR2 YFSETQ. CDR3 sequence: CASRQEANYGYTF. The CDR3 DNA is TGCGCCAGCAGACAGGAAGCTAACTATGGCTACACCTTC.

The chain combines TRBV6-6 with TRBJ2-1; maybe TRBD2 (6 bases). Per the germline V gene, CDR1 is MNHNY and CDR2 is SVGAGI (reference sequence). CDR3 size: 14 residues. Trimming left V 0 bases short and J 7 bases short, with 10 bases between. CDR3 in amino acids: CASSYSAGGNEQFF. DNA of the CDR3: TGTGCCAGCAGTTACTCGGCCGGGGGAAATGAGCAGTTCTTC.

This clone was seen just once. In DNA form, the CDR3 reads TGTGCCTGGAGTGTAACGCGCGAGCCCCAGCATTTT. This translates into CAWSVTREPQHF. V and J are TRBV30 and TRBJ1-5; no definite D call. CDR1 and CDR2 (germline): GTSNPN, SVGIG (reference sequence). The CDR3 runs to 12 residues. The germline V and J ends were trimmed by 0 bases and 8 bases, with 8 bases remaining between them.

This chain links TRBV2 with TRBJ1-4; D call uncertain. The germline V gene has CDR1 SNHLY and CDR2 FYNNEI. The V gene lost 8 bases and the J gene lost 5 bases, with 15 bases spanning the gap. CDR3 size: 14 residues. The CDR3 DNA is TGTGCCAGCCACTTGACGGCGAGGAATGAAAAACTGTTTTTT. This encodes CASHLTARNEKLFF.

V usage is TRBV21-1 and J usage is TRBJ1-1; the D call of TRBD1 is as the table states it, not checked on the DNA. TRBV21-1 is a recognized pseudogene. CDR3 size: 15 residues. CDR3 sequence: CASSKSRGLRTEAFF. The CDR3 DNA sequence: TGTGCCAGCAGCAAATCCAGGGGCTTGCGAACTGAAGCTTTCTTT.

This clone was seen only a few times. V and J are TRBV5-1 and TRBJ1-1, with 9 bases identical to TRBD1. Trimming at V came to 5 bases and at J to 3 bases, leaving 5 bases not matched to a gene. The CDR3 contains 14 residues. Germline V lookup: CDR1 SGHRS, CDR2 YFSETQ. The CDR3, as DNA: TGCGCCAGCAGATCCAACAGGGGGCACACTGAAGCTTTCTTT. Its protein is CASRSNRGHTEAFF.